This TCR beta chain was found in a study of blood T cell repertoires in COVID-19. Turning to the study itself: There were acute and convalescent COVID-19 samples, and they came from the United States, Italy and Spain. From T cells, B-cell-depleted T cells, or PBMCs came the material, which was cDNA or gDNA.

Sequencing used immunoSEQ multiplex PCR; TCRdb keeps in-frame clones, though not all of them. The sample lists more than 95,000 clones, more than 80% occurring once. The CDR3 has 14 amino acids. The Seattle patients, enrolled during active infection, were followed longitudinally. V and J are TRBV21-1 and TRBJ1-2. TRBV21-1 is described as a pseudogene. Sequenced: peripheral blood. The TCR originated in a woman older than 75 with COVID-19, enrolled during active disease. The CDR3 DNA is TGTGCCAGCACCAATAGGAGGGTCAGGTATGGCTACACCTTC. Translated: CASTNRRVRYGYTF.